This TCR beta chain was captured by sequencing in a study of T-cell reconstitution after alpha-beta-depleted transplantation in children. Overall study results and limits: Alpha-beta T cells present about two months after transplant were reported to originate from several hundred expanded graft clones. Day-60 TCRbeta diversity that was high in some patients was derived from surviving recipient T cells and thymic progenitors.

The CDR3 is made up of 13 amino acids. The germline V gene encodes CDR1 SGHVS and CDR2 FNYEAQ. Trimming stripped 8 bases from V and 6 bases from J, with 14 bases between. This sample's TCRbeta library carried unique molecular identifier barcodes. MiXCR, run by TCRdb on the PCR reads, gives a single entry per CDR3 protein. The profile covers approximately 120,000 distinct CDR3 sequences, with 9.7% appearing a single time and 20% to 30% taken by the ten largest. This clonotype was recorded at least ten times. Its specificity is not known. This chain links TRBV7-6 with TRBJ2-1; possibly TRBD2 for D (7 bases). This TCR was sampled from a girl under two years old who had a stem cell transplant for combined immunodeficiency, so the T cells may come from the graft donor. The starting material was PBMCs, mostly from graft donor cells, obtained 180 days after TCRalphabeta/CD19-depleted stem cell transplant. CDR3 region: CASSGGTPNEQFF. The CDR3 nucleotides are TGTGCCAGCTCCGGGGGGACACCCAATGAGCAGTTCTTC.